The 23 T cell receptor beta chains below all came from one sample that was sequenced in a study of T cell responses to AZD1222 COVID-19 vaccine. The table came from immunoSEQ multiplex PCR; TCRdb's copy has only in-frame clones and leaves some out. The repertoire holds 100,000 to 140,000 clones, with 75% to 90% as singletons. The specimen was peripheral blood, collected on day 0 of AZD1222 vaccination. These receptors came from an adult in good health.

The chain combines TRBV7-2 with TRBJ1-6; TRBD1 might be the D (5 bases). The germline V and J ends were trimmed by 4 bases and 5 bases, with 15 bases remaining between them. Germline CDR1 reads SGHTA; CDR2 reads FQGNSA. This CDR3 spans 16 amino acids. In nucleotides, the CDR3 is TGTGCCAGCAGCTCCCGACAGCTTAAGGATAATTCACCCCTCCACTTT. Its protein product is CASSSRQLKDNSPLHF.

This clone was seen a handful of times. This chain connects TRBV27 to TRBJ1-1; D is perhaps TRBD1 (5 bases). This CDR3 is built from 14 residues. Per the germline V gene, CDR1 is MNHEY and CDR2 is SMNVEV (reference sequence). Trimming took off 5 bases at V and 4 bases at J, with 14 bases between the two ends. Here the CDR3 reads CASSRIGGGTEAFF. The CDR3 DNA is TGTGCCAGCAGTAGGATCGGGGGGGGCACTGAAGCTTTCTTT.

The chain carries TRBV30 and TRBJ2-1, with D possibly matching TRBD2 (6 bases). This CDR3 is built from 14 residues. Trimming removed 1 base at V and 5 bases at J, with 12 bases between. Looked up from germline, CDR1 is GTSNPN and CDR2 is SVGIG (reference sequence). CDR3 nucleotides: TGTGCCTGGAGTGATTACCGGACTAACAATGAGCAGTTCTTC. Residues: CAWSDYRTNNEQFF.

On this clone: Other DNA variants within this sample encode the same CDR3. The chain has TRBV6-5 and TRBJ1-2; D unresolved. Germline lookup yields CDR1 MNHEY and CDR2 SVGAGI. This CDR3 spans 12 amino acids. V lost 4 bases and J lost 2, with 5 bases in between. The CDR3 is CASSSGNYGYTF. CDR3 bases: TGTGCCAGCAGTTCGGGAAACTATGGCTACACCTTC.

The chain couples TRBV5-1 to TRBJ2-5, with D possibly TRBD1 on 5 matching bases. Trimming cost V 8 bases and J 2 bases, with 16 bases left between them. CDR3 size: 14 residues. Germline V gene lookup returns CDR1 SGHRS and CDR2 YFSETQ. The CDR3 DNA is TGCGCCAGTTTCTATGGGGCATCTCAAGAGACCCAGTACTTC. Translating gives CASFYGASQETQYF.

The chain has TRBV19 and TRBJ2-7, with D unresolved. The CDR3 is 15 residues long. Germline CDR1 is LNHDA and CDR2 is SQIVND (reference sequence). The V gene lost 6 bases and the J gene lost 0 bases, with 15 bases spanning the gap. CDR3 protein: CASSVTGLSSYEQYF. DNA for the CDR3: TGTGCCAGTAGCGTAACCGGTCTTAGCTCCTACGAGCAGTACTTC.

The chain is built from TRBV18 and TRBJ1-3; no reliable D call. V gave up 1 base and J gave up 2 bases, with 6 bases separating them. The CDR3 covers 14 residues. Germline loops: CDR1 KGHSH, CDR2 LQKENI. CDR3 loop: CASSPRVAGNTIYF. As DNA, the CDR3 is TGTGCCAGCTCACCACGGGTGGCTGGAAACACCATATATTTT.

The chain joins TRBV12-3 or TRBV12-4 to TRBJ2-2; D not resolved. The CDR3 extends over 13 amino acids. V was clipped by 6 bases and J by 2 bases, with 7 bases between them. The CDR3 region is CASSSPNTGELFF. The DNA of the CDR3 is TGTGCCAGCAGCTCACCCAACACCGGGGAGCTGTTTTTT.

The V gene is TRBV29-1, the J gene TRBJ1-4; the match to TRBD1 covers 7 bases. The V gene's germline CDR1 is SQVTM and CDR2 ANQGSEA. V shed 7 bases, J shed 2 bases, and the junction held 4 bases outside the gene matches. This CDR3 is built from 13 residues. The DNA of the CDR3 is TGCAGCGCCAAGACAGGGACTAATGAAAAACTGTTTTTT. Translated, it gives CSAKTGTNEKLFF.

The V gene is TRBV28, the J gene TRBJ1-2; D gene uncertain. The ends were cut back, 2 bases at V and 5 bases at J, with 12 bases in the middle. The germline gives CDR1 MDHEN, CDR2 SYDVKM. The CDR3 runs to 14 residues. The CDR3 region is CASSLGGRGYGYTF. CDR3 sequence (DNA): TGTGCCAGCAGTTTAGGTGGCAGAGGATATGGCTACACCTTC.

The rearrangement links TRBV3-1 (or the pseudogene TRBV3-2) to TRBJ2-1; D tentatively reads TRBD1 or TRBD2 (5 bases each). The germline V gene encodes CDR1 LGHDT and CDR2 YNNKEL (reference sequence). Trimming took 4 bases from V and 6 from J, leaving 16 bases between them. The length of the CDR3 is 15 residues. CDR3 in DNA: TGTGCCAGCAGCCCCGGGGCTAGAAGTGTCAATGAGCAGTTCTTC. It encodes CASSPGARSVNEQFF.

This chain links TRBV7-9 with TRBJ2-7; 7 bases map to TRBD2. V lost 4 bases, J lost 0 bases, and 18 bases stayed unmatched. The CDR3 has 19 amino acids. Looked up from germline, CDR1 is SEHNR and CDR2 is FQNEAQ (reference sequence). The CDR3 nucleotides are TGTGCCAGCAGCTCCAGCCCCGTTAAGCGGGACTCATCCTCCTACGAGCAGTACTTC. This gives the protein CASSSSPVKRDSSSYEQYF.

This chain uses TRBV2 with TRBJ1-6, with D perhaps TRBD1 (5 bases). Germline V gives CDR1 SNHLY, CDR2 FYNNEI. The CDR3 sequence is 14 residues long. Trimming cost V 2 bases and J 9 bases, with 11 bases left between them. The CDR3 loop reads CASSETTAGSPLHF. In DNA form, the CDR3 reads TGTGCCAGCAGTGAAACGACAGCGGGTTCACCCCTCCACTTT.

The rearrangement links TRBV7-2 to TRBJ1-1; D unclear. Trimming shortened V by 1 base and J by 6 bases, and 12 bases separated the two germline ends. From germline, CDR1 is SGHTA and CDR2 FQGNSA. This CDR3 region has 14 residues. CDR3: CASSLGHGSAEAFF. The CDR3 nucleotides are TGTGCCAGCAGCTTAGGGCACGGGAGCGCTGAAGCTTTCTTT.

The V and J genes are TRBV7-2 and TRBJ1-5, with D unresolved. The CDR3 covers 15 residues. Per germline, CDR1 SGHTA and CDR2 FQGNSA. The V gene lost 1 base and the J gene lost 3 bases, with 10 bases spanning the gap. CDR3 loop: CASSLEVGFNQPQHF. CDR3 in DNA: TGTGCCAGCAGCTTAGAAGTCGGATTCAATCAGCCCCAGCATTTT.

This chain connects TRBV4-2 to TRBJ2-1, with D perhaps TRBD2 (5 bases). CDR1 is LGHNA and CDR2 is YNFKEQ in the germline V gene. V dropped 0 bases and J dropped 8 bases, with 11 bases sitting between them. The CDR3 sequence is 14 residues long. As DNA, the CDR3 is TGTGCCAGCAGCCAAGATCCGGGGTTGGATGAGCAGTTCTTC. Translating gives CASSQDPGLDEQFF.

V gene TRBV20-1 combines with J gene TRBJ1-1; TRBD1 matches 10 bases. This CDR3 contains 17 residues. V lost 3 bases and J lost 5; bases outside the gene matches: 15. The germline CDR1 and CDR2 sequences are DFQATT and SNEGSKA (reference sequence). CDR3 protein: CSASIWRDRGKGTEAFF. The CDR3 nucleotides read TGCAGTGCTAGTATTTGGCGGGACAGGGGCAAAGGTACTGAAGCTTTCTTT.

This clone turned up a few times. V gene TRBV5-6 combines with J gene TRBJ2-5, with a tentative D call TRBD1 (7 bases). The CDR3 totals 14 residues. Trimming left V 0 bases short and J 5 bases short, with 11 bases between. Germline values: CDR1 SGHDT, CDR2 YYEEEE. The CDR3 DNA follows: TGTGCCAGCAGCTTGGCACAGGGGAGGGAGACCCAGTACTTC. This encodes CASSLAQGRETQYF.

CDR3 amino acids: CSVEDQRGLRSEAFF. Written as DNA, the CDR3 is TGCAGCGTTGAAGATCAGAGGGGGCTAAGGTCTGAAGCTTTCTTT. This chain joins TRBV29-1 and TRBJ1-1; 7 bases align to TRBD1. J lost 6 bases, V lost 0 bases, and 10 bases had no gene match. In germline, CDR1 is SQVTM, CDR2 ANQGSEA. The CDR3 has 15 residues.

The chain employs TRBV9 and TRBJ2-7; 11 nucleotides agree with TRBD1. The CDR3 is 14 residues long. Germline V CDR1 and CDR2: SGDLS, YYNGEE. J gave up 9 bases and V 2 bases, and 7 bases lay outside the gene matches. The CDR3 DNA sequence: TGTGCCAGCAGCGTCGGGACAGGGGGTTTCGGGCAGTACTTC. It yields the protein CASSVGTGGFGQYF.

The chain links TRBV30 to TRBJ2-5; 13 nucleotides line up with TRBD2. In germline, CDR1 is GTSNPN, CDR2 SVGIG (reference sequence). Trimming at V came to 0 bases and at J to 5 bases, leaving 3 bases not matched to a gene. The CDR3 loop spans 15 amino acids. The CDR3 DNA is TGTGCCTGGAGTGTACTAGCGGGGGGGAGTGAGACCCAGTACTTC. It codes for CAWSVLAGGSETQYF.

V gene TRBV11-3 combines with J gene TRBJ1-1; the match to TRBD1 covers 8 bases. V lost 1 base, J lost 9 bases, and 4 bases stayed unmatched. This CDR3 contains 13 residues. Germline V gene lookup returns CDR1 SGHNT and CDR2 YENEEA. The CDR3 reads CASSLGTGRKAFF. The CDR3 DNA reads TGTGCCAGCAGCTTAGGGACAGGGAGGAAAGCTTTCTTT.

V gene TRBV3-1 (or the pseudogene TRBV3-2) combines with J gene TRBJ1-2, with 8 bases fitting TRBD1. CDR1 and CDR2 (germline): LGHDT, YNNKEL (reference sequence). CDR3 size: 16 residues. V was pared by 4 bases and J by 3 bases, with 10 bases of the junction left unmatched. CDR3 sequence (DNA): TGTGCCAGCAGCCCCCTCGGGACAGGCGATCACTATGGCTACACCTTC. It encodes CASSPLGTGDHYGYTF.